What follows describes a single T cell receptor beta chain. Its target is unknown. After removal of 2 bases from V and 2 bases from J, the junction contained 5 bases not matched to a gene. In germline, CDR1 is SGHTS, CDR2 YDEGEE. CDR3 size: 17 residues. TCRdb's copy holds only in-frame clones and misses some; the assay was immunoSEQ multiplex PCR. The top ten hold 1.5% to 2% of the sample, which has approximately 150,000 clones, approximately 91% seen once. This sample stems from a study of T cell responses to AZD1222 COVID-19 vaccine. Study conclusions and caveats: Sampling that yielded the repertoires occurred only after the peak T cell response. At baseline, just 6 or 7 AZD1222 recipients tested seropositive. After two AZD1222 doses, spike-specific TCR breadth and depth rose versus day 0. The sample set comprised mostly white British donors with more females, and clonal diversity was possibly underestimated.

This specimen consisted of peripheral blood, obtained on day 0 of AZD1222 vaccination. The chain carries TRBV5-8 and TRBJ2-5; 14 nucleotides align to TRBD2. This TCR was sampled from an adult in good health. The CDR3 coding sequence is TGTGCCAGCAGCTTTGGACTAGCGGGGGGACTTCAAGAGACCCAGTACTTC. Encoded protein: CASSFGLAGGLQETQYF.